The 22 T cell receptor beta chains below come from one sample, sequenced in a study of T cell clonality in common variable immunodeficiency. Produced via immunoSEQ multiplex PCR; TCRdb's table is partial and in-frame only. The repertoire consists of some 80,000 clones, none detected only once. The sequencing sample was made of peripheral blood mononuclear cells. The receptor set was obtained from a person aged 18-69 years in good health.

In this sample, this clone turned up many times. Read data end 3 residues before the CDR3 end; the end is taken from the germline J gene. The V gene is TRBV18, the J gene TRBJ2-7; the D call may be TRBD1 or TRBD2 (6 bases each). The CDR3 runs to 15 residues. The V end lost 2 bases, the J end lost 3 bases, and 14 bases lay between the germline ends. Germline lookup yields CDR1 KGHSH and CDR2 LQKENI. Incomplete CDR3 DNA: TGTGCCAGCTCACCATCGCGGGACAAAAGCTACGAG. It yields the protein CASSPSRDKSYE. The complete CDR3 sequence is CASSPSRDKSYEQYF.

Ten or more counts support this clone. The CDR3 end is not reached by the read, which stops 3 residues before it; the germline J gene fills it in. This sequence joins TRBV5-1 and TRBJ2-7; tentative D call: TRBD2 (6 bases). This CDR3 has 16 residues. Germline V gene sequence: CDR1 SGHRS, CDR2 YFSETQ. Trimming took off 0 bases at V and 2 bases at J, with 15 bases between the two ends. The sequenced part of the CDR3 DNA is TGCGCCAGCAGCTTGGTAAGCGGGTTCACGGCCTACGAG. It translates to CASSLVSGFTAYE. The full CDR3 is CASSLVSGFTAYEQYF.

This clone was picked up a small number of times. Read sequence stops 3 residues before the CDR3 end, and the germline J gene provides the missing end. The chain joins TRBV19 to TRBJ2-7; D is undetermined. The CDR3 runs to 15 residues. Trimming left V 1 base short and J 2 bases short, with 12 bases between. From germline, CDR1 is LNHDA and CDR2 SQIVND (reference sequence). Partial CDR3 DNA: TGTGCCAGTAGTATAGGAAGGGCGCCGACCTACGAG. Translated: CASSIGRAPTYE. The CDR3, in full, reads CASSIGRAPTYEQYF. The whole variable domain, remainder taken from reference TRBV19 and TRBJ2-7, is DGGITQSPKYLFRKEGQNVTLSCEQNLNHDAMYWYRQDPGQGLRLIYYSQIVNDFQKGDIAEGYSVSREKKESFPLTVTSAQKNPTAFYLCASSIGRAPTYEQYFGPGTRLTVT.

This clone has just a few counts. The read ends 3 residues before the CDR3 terminus; that terminus is restored from the germline J gene. J is TRBJ1-1 and V is TRBV6-4; TRBD1 matches at 7 bases. Germline lookup yields CDR1 MRHNA and CDR2 SNTAGT. CDR3 length equals 14 residues. The ends lost 5 bases at V and 4 bases at J; junction bases unmatched: 7. The CDR3 here is CASSTDREGTEAFF. Partial CDR3 DNA: TGTGCCAGCAGTACCGACAGGGAGGGCACTGAA.

This clone was recorded at least ten times. The sequence runs out 3 residues before the end of the CDR3; the remainder is reconstructed from the germline J gene. The V gene is TRBV20-1, the J gene TRBJ2-2; 7 bases are a match to TRBD1. V dropped 6 bases and J dropped 6; count of bases not matched to a gene: 10. Per germline, CDR1 DFQATT and CDR2 SNEGSKA (reference sequence). The CDR3 loop spans 14 amino acids. CDR3 bases read: TGCAGTGCGAGAAACAGGGGAAGGTCCGGGGAG. This sequence encodes CSARNRGRSGE. The CDR3 in full is CSARNRGRSGELFF.

This clone showed up many times. With the read ending 3 residues before the CDR3 end, the germline J gene is used to fill in that end. The rearrangement links TRBV7-3 to TRBJ2-6; D might be TRBD2 (6 bases). Germline CDR1 reads SGHTA; CDR2 reads FQGTGA. Trimming cost V 2 bases and J 0 bases, with 11 bases left between them. CDR3 length: 17 amino acids. Incomplete CDR3 DNA: TGTGCCAGCAGCTTAGATGCGGGGTTCTCTGGGGCCAACGTC. Its translation: CASSLDAGFSGANV. The entire CDR3 protein reads CASSLDAGFSGANVLTF.

This clone showed up many times. The CDR3 end is not reached by the read, which stops 3 residues before it; the germline J gene fills it in. The V call is TRBV5-6, the J call TRBJ2-7; 10 nucleotides agree with TRBD2. The CDR3 spans 13 residues. Germline CDR1 is SGHDT and CDR2 is YYEEEE. Trimming cost V 2 bases and J 4 bases; bases outside gene matches: 0. The CDR3 sequence: CASSFSGRYEQYF. The sequenced CDR3 bases are TGTGCCAGCAGCTTTAGCGGGAGGTACGAG.

There are a few counts of this clone. The CDR3 extends 3 residues past the end of the read, so its final part is completed from the germline J gene. This chain joins TRBV19 and TRBJ1-5; 9 nucleotides line up with TRBD1. After removal of 7 bases from V and 6 bases from J, the junction contained 7 bases not matched to a gene. Germline CDR1 is LNHDA and CDR2 is SQIVND (reference sequence). The CDR3 runs 14 residues. CDR3 bases read: TGTGCCAGTACACTCGGACAGGGGCGTCAGCCC. Translation: CASTLGQGRQP. The whole CDR3 reads CASTLGQGRQPQHF.

In its sample, this clone was seen many times. The CDR3 extends 3 residues past the end of the read, so its final part is completed from the germline J gene. The rearrangement links TRBV18 to TRBJ1-4; perhaps TRBD1 as D (5 bases). V was clipped by 1 base and J by 10 bases, with 16 bases between them. The germline V gene encodes CDR1 KGHSH and CDR2 LQKENI. CDR3 length: 15 residues. Partial CDR3 DNA: TGTGCCAGCTCACCACAGCGGCCCGGGGGTGGAAAA. It specifies CASSPQRPGGGK. The full-length CDR3 reads as CASSPQRPGGGKLFF.

This clone was seen repeatedly, ten times or more. The read is 3 residues too short to cover the CDR3 end, so that end is filled in from the germline J gene. Other nucleotide sequences from this sample produce the same CDR3. This chain connects TRBV30 to TRBJ2-7; the D gene is possibly TRBD1 (6 bases). Trimming left V 5 bases short and J 6 bases short, with 11 bases between. The CDR3 runs 11 residues. Germline lookup yields CDR1 GTSNPN and CDR2 SVGIG (reference sequence). Incomplete CDR3 DNA: TGTGCCTGGGGTACAGGGATCGAG. Translating gives CAWGTGIE. The CDR3 as a whole reads CAWGTGIEQYF.

This clone occurred many times. The CDR3 extends 3 residues past the end of the read, so its final part is completed from the germline J gene. The chain couples TRBV5-1 to TRBJ2-5; 7 bases are a match to TRBD1. With 4 bases clipped from V and 5 bases from J, the junction kept 8 bases outside the gene matches. Per germline, CDR1 SGHRS and CDR2 YFSETQ. CDR3 length: 14 amino acids. The CDR3 bases that were read are TGCGCCAGCAGCCTCGGGGACAGATGGGAGACC. Its protein product is CASSLGDRWET. The whole CDR3 sequence is CASSLGDRWETQYF.

Comments on this clone: The read is 3 residues too short to cover the CDR3 end, so that end is filled in from the germline J gene. The chain is built from TRBV19 and TRBJ1-2; D is unclear. This CDR3 has 15 amino acids. The germline V and J ends were trimmed by 3 bases and 4 bases, with 15 bases remaining between them. Germline lookup yields CDR1 LNHDA and CDR2 SQIVND (reference sequence). Incomplete CDR3 DNA: TGTGCCAGTAGTATTGGAGGGCTCGGCCTCTATGGC. Translation gives CASSIGGLGLYG. The full CDR3 reads CASSIGGLGLYGYTF.

At least ten counts were recorded for this clone. The read halts 3 residues ahead of the CDR3 end, with the missing end drawn from the germline J gene. The chain combines TRBV5-5 with TRBJ1-2; D remains unclear. The CDR3 loop spans 13 amino acids. Per the germline V gene, CDR1 is SGHKS and CDR2 is YYEKEE (reference sequence). CDR3 region: CASSLKQFGGYTF. The CDR3 DNA, read in part, is TGTGCCAGCAGCTTGAAACAGTTCGGAGGC.

This clone was observed at least ten times. The sequenced part of the CDR3 DNA is TGTGCCAGCAGCTTAGTCGTATCGGAGACC. This sequence encodes CASSLVVSET. The CDR3 in full is CASSLVVSETQYF. The gene calls are TRBV7-9 and TRBJ2-5; D not certain. The observed sequence ends 3 residues before the CDR3 terminus, with the missing tail filled in from the germline J gene. The CDR3 runs 13 residues. CDR1 and CDR2 (germline): SEHNR, FQNEAQ (reference sequence). With 1 base removed from V and 5 bases from J, the gap between germline ends came to 8 bases.

This clone was seen ten or more times. The CDR3 extends 3 residues past the end of the read, so its final part is completed from the germline J gene. The chain carries TRBV19 and TRBJ2-3, with 9 bases matching TRBD1. Germline V lookup: CDR1 LNHDA, CDR2 SQIVND (reference sequence). The CDR3 spans 15 residues. V was clipped by 5 bases and J by 4 bases; unmatched bases: 7. The sequenced CDR3 bases are TGTGCCAGTAGTTTCAACAGGGGGCCGCCAGATACG. Translating gives CASSFNRGPPDT. Given in full, the CDR3 is CASSFNRGPPDTQYF. The full variable domain, rest sourced from reference TRBV19 and TRBJ2-3, is DGGITQSPKYLFRKEGQNVTLSCEQNLNHDAMYWYRQDPGQGLRLIYYSQIVNDFQKGDIAEGYSVSREKKESFPLTVTSAQKNPTAFYLCASSFNRGPPDTQYFGPGTRLTVL.

This clone has a count of ten or more. Read coverage stops 3 residues before the CDR3 terminus; the germline J gene supplies the remainder. The chain uses TRBV19 and TRBJ2-1; D not resolved. V was cut by 3 bases and J by 4 bases, with 7 bases left in between. Germline V gives CDR1 LNHDA, CDR2 SQIVND (reference sequence). This CDR3 spans 13 amino acids. CDR3 bases read: TGTGCCAGTAGTATTACACCTTACAATGAG. It translates to CASSITPYNE. The full CDR3 protein reads CASSITPYNEQFF.

Many counts were recorded for this clone. Read data end 3 residues before the CDR3 end; the end is taken from the germline J gene. This rearrangement joins TRBV20-1 to TRBJ2-7, with 10 nucleotides matching TRBD2. The V segment lost 0 bases and the J segment 4 bases; nucleotides outside the gene matches: 6. The CDR3 contains 15 residues. Germline V gives CDR1 DFQATT, CDR2 SNEGSKA (reference sequence). CDR3 bases read: TGCAGTGCTAGAGAGCAAGGGACTAGCGCTTACGAG. This codes for CSAREQGTSAYE. The whole CDR3 protein reads CSAREQGTSAYEQYF.

This clone was counted ten times or more. Read data end 3 residues before the CDR3 end; the end is taken from the germline J gene. The chain carries TRBV29-1 and TRBJ2-7, with a weak D call TRBD2 (5 bases). Germline-derived CDR1 and CDR2 are SQVTM and ANQGSEA. V gave up 5 bases and J gave up 5 bases, with 16 bases separating them. This CDR3 region has 13 residues. The part of the CDR3 DNA that was read is TGCAGCGTTCGCAGGACGCGGGTGGACGAG. Translating it yields CSVRRTRVDE. The whole CDR3 is CSVRRTRVDEQYF.

This clone was observed a handful of times. The read ends 3 residues before the CDR3 terminus; that terminus is restored from the germline J gene. This chain joins TRBV2 and TRBJ1-6; 7 nucleotides line up with TRBD1. V was pared by 7 bases and J by 0 bases, with 12 bases of the junction left unmatched. The CDR3 is 18 residues long. Germline-derived CDR1 and CDR2 are SNHLY and FYNNEI. CDR3 DNA (partial): TGTGCCAGCACCCGAGAGCGACAGGGAAGCTCCTATAATTCACCC. This encodes CASTRERQGSSYNSP. The whole CDR3 sequence reads CASTRERQGSSYNSPLHF.

This clone was observed at least ten times. The read ends 3 residues shy of where the CDR3 ends; the end is completed using the germline J gene. The rearrangement links TRBV18 to TRBJ2-5; unclear D gene. The germline gives CDR1 KGHSH, CDR2 LQKENI. The germline V and J ends were trimmed by 5 bases and 4 bases, with 8 bases remaining between them. The CDR3 contains 12 residues. The DNA read from the CDR3 is TGTGCCAGCTCAGGTCTCAGAGAGACC. This translates into CASSGLRET. The full CDR3 protein reads CASSGLRETQYF.

This clone was counted ten times or more. The read finishes 3 residues shy of the CDR3 end, and the germline J gene is used to complete it. The chain carries TRBV14 and TRBJ2-2; 8 positions match TRBD2. From germline, CDR1 is SGHDN and CDR2 FVKESK. The CDR3 spans 15 residues. Trimming at V came to 4 bases and at J to 2 bases, leaving 3 bases not matched to a gene. The CDR3 DNA, read in part, is TGTGCCAGCAGCCCACTAGCGGCCAACACCGGGGAG. It yields the protein CASSPLAANTGE. The complete CDR3 protein is CASSPLAANTGELFF.

This clone was detected many times. One end of the junction fails to match germline, which may point to a read error. With the read ending 3 residues before the CDR3 end, the germline J gene is used to fill in that end. The rearrangement joins TRBV7-7 to TRBJ1-1; D ambiguous. This CDR3 spans 13 amino acids. The germline CDR1 and CDR2 sequences are SSHAT and FNYEAQ (reference sequence). The covered CDR3 bases are TGTGCTAGCAGCTTATCCATGAACACTGAA. Translating gives CASSLSMNTE. In full, the CDR3 is CASSLSMNTEAFF.